This T cell receptor beta chain derives from a study of T cells in localized non-small cell lung cancer. Study results and caveats: A raised T cell density in blood coincided with lengthier overall survival. Uninvolved nearby lung showed the greatest T cell clonality, exceeding that found in tumor. Of the top 100 tumor clones, median around 60 were in adjacent lung, around 28 among its top 100.

TCRdb's copy holds only in-frame clones and misses some; the assay was immunoSEQ multiplex PCR. The sample includes 55,000 to 75,000 clones, 86% seen only once; the top ten take 20% to 25%. To note about this clone: The antigen is undetermined.

CDR1 is MNHNS and CDR2 is SASEGT in the germline V gene. This CDR3 has 15 residues. Trimming took 6 bases from V and 0 from J, leaving 14 bases between them. This clonotype was sampled from a male donor at least 60 years old with stage III squamous cell lung carcinoma. The V gene is TRBV6-1, the J gene TRBJ1-1, with D possibly TRBD1 on 5 matching bases. This sample comprised peripheral blood, obtained before any cancer treatment. CDR3 bases: TGTGCCAGCAGGGTGGCCTCGGGGGTGAACACTGAAGCTTTCTTT. This sequence encodes CASRVASGVNTEAFF.